The 14 T cell receptor beta chains below come from one sample, sequenced in a study of blood T cell repertoires in COVID-19. Clones were read by immunoSEQ multiplex PCR, and TCRdb kept only the in-frame ones, dropping some. Of hundreds of thousands of clones listed, 85% to 90% are singletons. The sample comprised peripheral blood. These receptors originate from a human donor in a cohort sampled during active COVID-19.

The V call is TRBV3-1 (or the pseudogene TRBV3-2), the J call TRBJ1-4, with TRBD1 identical over 8 bases. Unmatched junction bases numbered 6, after V lost 0 bases and J lost 6 bases. The germline CDR1 and CDR2 sequences are LGHDT and YNNKEL (reference sequence). This CDR3 has 16 amino acids. Here the CDR3 reads CASSQDLGQGYEKLFF. The DNA of the CDR3 is TGTGCCAGCAGCCAAGATTTAGGACAGGGCTATGAAAAACTGTTTTTT.

The genes are TRBV5-6 and TRBJ1-2, with TRBD1 matching over 8 bases. The CDR3 is made up of 13 amino acids. V was clipped by 0 bases and J by 5 bases; unmatched bases: 0. Germline V gene data show CDR1 as SGHDT and CDR2 as YYEEEE. The DNA for the CDR3 is TGTGCCAGCAGCTTGGGGACAGGGTATGGCTACACCTTC. This encodes CASSLGTGYGYTF.

The rearrangement uses TRBV18 and TRBJ2-1; 10 bases are shared with TRBD2. Per germline, CDR1 KGHSH and CDR2 LQKENI. V lost 5 bases, J lost 8 bases, and 15 bases stayed unmatched. The CDR3 is 17 residues long. For the CDR3, the DNA is TGTGCCAGCTCATTGCTAGCGGGAGCCCGAGGGCGTTATGAGCAGTTCTTC. The encoded protein is CASSLLAGARGRYEQFF.

This clone appeared a few times. V usage is TRBV6-6 and J usage is TRBJ2-2; tentative D call: TRBD1 (5 bases). This CDR3 has 15 residues. Trimming removed 2 bases at V and 1 base at J, with 8 bases between. Germline-derived CDR1 and CDR2 are MNHNY and SVGAGI (reference sequence). The CDR3 is CASSYTGQNTGELFF. The DNA of the CDR3 is TGTGCCAGCAGTTACACAGGACAGAACACCGGGGAGCTGTTTTTT.

V is TRBV19 and J is TRBJ2-7; TRBD2 agrees at 9 bases. V lost 2 bases and J lost 6; bases outside the gene matches: 5. The CDR3 consists of 14 residues. The V gene's germline CDR1 is LNHDA and CDR2 SQIVND (reference sequence). The DNA for the CDR3 is TGTGCCAGTAGTATAACAGCGGGAGGCGGCGAGCAGTACTTC. As protein: CASSITAGGGEQYF.

The chain employs TRBV5-1 and TRBJ2-3, with TRBD2 matching 7 bases. The CDR3 has 15 amino acids. CDR1 SGHRS and CDR2 YFSETQ come from the germline V gene. The J segment lost 4 bases and the V segment lost 2 bases, leaving 7 bases of the junction unmatched. The CDR3 sequence: CASSLSGNEADTQYF. Written as DNA, the CDR3 is TGCGCCAGCAGCTTAAGCGGGAATGAGGCAGATACGCAGTATTTT.

The genes are TRBV18 and TRBJ1-1, with D perhaps TRBD1 (6 bases). Trimming pared 2 bases from V and 1 base from J, leaving 14 bases between. The CDR3 is 16 amino acids. Germline V gene data show CDR1 as KGHSH and CDR2 as LQKENI. CDR3 sequence: CASSPILGQRNTEAFF. The CDR3 coding sequence is TGTGCCAGCTCACCAATCTTAGGACAGCGGAACACTGAAGCTTTCTTT.

The CDR3 region has the DNA TGTGCCAGCAGCGGGGGACTAGCGGGAGGAGATGAGCAGTTCTTC. It yields the protein CASSGGLAGGDEQFF. V usage is TRBV5-4 and J usage is TRBJ2-1; the match to TRBD2 covers 15 bases. The length of the CDR3 is 15 residues. With 4 bases clipped from V and 8 bases from J, the junction kept 4 bases outside the gene matches. Per the germline V gene, CDR1 is SGHNT and CDR2 is YYREEE (reference sequence). Using reference TRBV5-4 and TRBJ2-1 for the parts outside the CDR3, the full variable domain is ETGVTQSPTHLIKTRGQQVTLRCSSQSGHNTVSWYQQALGQGPQFIFQYYREEENGRGNFPPRFSGLQFPNYSSELNVNALELDDSALYLCASSGGLAGGDEQFFGPGTRLTVL.

The V and J genes are TRBV11-2 and TRBJ2-3; TRBD2 matches at 8 bases. V lost 7 bases to trimming and J lost 14 bases; unmatched junction nucleotides: 11. CDR1 and CDR2 (germline): SGHAT, FQNNGV. This CDR3 contains 12 residues. The CDR3 is CASKGREAGGYF. The CDR3 nucleotides are TGTGCCAGCAAAGGGCGGGAGGCAGGAGGGTATTTT.

This clone appeared once. V is TRBV4-3 and J is TRBJ2-1, with D maybe TRBD2 (5 bases). Germline V CDR1 and CDR2: LGHNA, YSLEER. The CDR3 extends over 15 amino acids. V was pared by 3 bases and J by 6 bases, with 15 bases between. The CDR3 DNA is TGCGCCAGCAGCCAGGACTTGGGTTTCGGCAATGAGCAGTTCTTC. This translates into CASSQDLGFGNEQFF.

The chain carries TRBV4-2 and TRBJ2-3, with D possibly being TRBD2 (5 bases). V was clipped by 1 base and J by 2 bases, with 10 bases between them. Germline values: CDR1 LGHNA, CDR2 YNFKEQ. The CDR3 is 15 residues long. The CDR3 nucleotides are TGTGCCAGCAGCCAAGGTGGGAGATCCACAGATACGCAGTATTTT. The encoded protein is CASSQGGRSTDTQYF.

The chain joins TRBV7-2 to TRBJ1-5; the D gene is possibly TRBD1 (5 bases). The CDR3 consists of 16 residues. Trimming took off 4 bases at V and 5 bases at J, with 18 bases between the two ends. From germline, CDR1 is SGHTA and CDR2 FQGNSA. CDR3 in DNA: TGTGCCAGCAGCTCCTGGACACCCGCCCGCGATCAGCCCCAGCATTTT. The encoded protein is CASSSWTPARDQPQHF.

V usage is TRBV5-6 and J usage is TRBJ1-1, with TRBD1 matching 10 bases. The J segment lost 4 bases and the V segment lost 1 base, leaving 4 bases of the junction unmatched. Per germline, CDR1 SGHDT and CDR2 YYEEEE. The CDR3 loop spans 15 amino acids. CDR3 region: CASSLMGQGSTEAFF. In nucleotides, the CDR3 is TGTGCCAGCAGCTTGATGGGACAGGGGAGCACTGAAGCTTTCTTT. The whole variable domain, remainder taken from reference TRBV5-6 and TRBJ1-1, is DAGVTQSPTHLIKTRGQQVTLRCSPKSGHDTVSWYQQALGQGPQFIFQYYEEEERQRGNFPDRFSGHQFPNYSSELNVNALLLGDSALYLCASSLMGQGSTEAFFGQGTRLTVV.

The J gene is TRBJ1-1, the V gene TRBV5-1; 9 bases agree with TRBD1. V shed 4 bases, J shed 6 bases, and the junction held 16 bases outside the gene matches. Germline assignment: CDR1 SGHRS and CDR2 YFSETQ. The length of the CDR3 is 17 residues. CDR3 protein: CASSTLPFGQGSSEAFF. The CDR3 DNA follows: TGCGCCAGCAGCACACTCCCTTTCGGACAGGGGAGCTCTGAAGCTTTCTTT.